This T cell receptor beta chain was captured by sequencing in a study of blood T cell repertoires in COVID-19. CDR1 and CDR2 (germline): MNHEY, SVGAGI. V shed 4 bases, J shed 3 bases, and the junction held 10 bases outside the gene matches. This CDR3 is built from 16 residues. Enrollment of patients from Seattle took place during active infection, with longitudinal follow-up. Assay: immunoSEQ multiplex PCR; the TCRdb copy retains only in-frame clones and omits some. The sample has 120,000 or so clones, around 90% seen once. This rearrangement joins TRBV6-5 to TRBJ2-5; 8 nucleotides align to TRBD1. The TCR was taken from a woman aged 60 to 75 with COVID-19, enrolled during active disease. The sample was peripheral blood. CDR3: CASSSGTGFGEETQYF. CDR3 nucleotides: TGTGCCAGCAGTTCGGGGACAGGCTTTGGTGAAGAGACCCAGTACTTC.